This T cell receptor beta chain was found in a study of cytomegalovirus exposure and HLA in healthy donors. The PCR was carried out with 60 Vbeta primers and 13 Jbeta primers. Clones were sequenced by immunoSEQ multiplex PCR, and TCRdb holds only the in-frame ones, with some missing. This table has roughly 190,000 clones, more than 65% appearing once. The germline V gene encodes CDR1 SGHTA and CDR2 FQGTGA. V lost 2 bases to trimming and J lost 4 bases; unmatched junction nucleotides: 5. The CDR3 is made up of 16 amino acids. The source of this sequence is a man aged 45-65 years in good health and CMV-seronegative. The chain recombines TRBV7-3 with TRBJ2-1, with 10 bases fitting TRBD2. The material sequenced was PBMCs. This CDR3 is CASSLLSGGQYNEQFF. CDR3 nucleotides: TGTGCCAGCAGCTTACTTAGCGGGGGGCAGTACAATGAGCAGTTCTTC.